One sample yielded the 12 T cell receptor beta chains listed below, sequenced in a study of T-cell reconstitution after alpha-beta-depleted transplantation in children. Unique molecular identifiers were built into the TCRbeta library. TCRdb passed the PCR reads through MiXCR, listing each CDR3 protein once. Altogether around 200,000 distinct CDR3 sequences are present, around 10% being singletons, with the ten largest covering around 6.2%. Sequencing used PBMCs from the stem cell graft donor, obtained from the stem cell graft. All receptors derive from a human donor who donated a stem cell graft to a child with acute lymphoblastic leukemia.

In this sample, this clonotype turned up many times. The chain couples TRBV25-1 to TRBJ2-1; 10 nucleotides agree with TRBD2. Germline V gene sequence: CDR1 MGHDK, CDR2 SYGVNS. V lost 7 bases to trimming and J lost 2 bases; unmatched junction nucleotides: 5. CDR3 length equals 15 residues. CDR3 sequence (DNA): TGTGCCAGCAAAAGTAGCGGGGGGCCCTACAATGAGCAGTTCTTC. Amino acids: CASKSSGGPYNEQFF.

CDR3 in amino acids: CASSPTGGPYEQYF. For the CDR3, the DNA is TGTGCCAGCAGCCCGACTGGGGGTCCGTACGAGCAGTACTTC. The V gene is TRBV12-3 or TRBV12-4, the J gene TRBJ2-7, with D possibly being TRBD1 or TRBD2 (5 bases each). The CDR3 is 14 amino acids. Trimming cost V 6 bases and J 4 bases, with 16 bases left between them.

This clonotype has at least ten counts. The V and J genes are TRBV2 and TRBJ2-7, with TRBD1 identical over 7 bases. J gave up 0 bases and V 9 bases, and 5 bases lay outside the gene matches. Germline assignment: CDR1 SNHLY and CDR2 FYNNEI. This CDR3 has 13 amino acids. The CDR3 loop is CARGTELSYEQYF. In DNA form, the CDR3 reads TGTGCCAGGGGGACAGAGCTCTCCTACGAGCAGTACTTC.

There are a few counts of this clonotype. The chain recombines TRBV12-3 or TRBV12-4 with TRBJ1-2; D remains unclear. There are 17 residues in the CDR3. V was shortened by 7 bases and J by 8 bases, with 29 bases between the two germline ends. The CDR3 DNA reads TGTGCCAGCACCTCCCTGGTGAGGGCCTCAGAGTCGCGGGGCTACACCTTC. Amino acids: CASTSLVRASESRGYTF.

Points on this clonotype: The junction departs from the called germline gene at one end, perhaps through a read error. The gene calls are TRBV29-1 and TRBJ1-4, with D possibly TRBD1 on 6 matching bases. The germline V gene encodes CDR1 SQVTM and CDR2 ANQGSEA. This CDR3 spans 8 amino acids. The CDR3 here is CSVEATGF. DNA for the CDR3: TGCAGCGTTGAAGCGACAGGATTT.

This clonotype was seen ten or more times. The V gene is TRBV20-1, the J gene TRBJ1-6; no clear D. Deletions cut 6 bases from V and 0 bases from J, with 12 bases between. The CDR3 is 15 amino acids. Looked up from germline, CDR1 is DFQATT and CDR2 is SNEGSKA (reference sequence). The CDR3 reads CSAAIGSSYNSPLHF. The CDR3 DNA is TGCAGTGCAGCCATCGGGAGCTCCTATAATTCACCCCTCCACTTT.

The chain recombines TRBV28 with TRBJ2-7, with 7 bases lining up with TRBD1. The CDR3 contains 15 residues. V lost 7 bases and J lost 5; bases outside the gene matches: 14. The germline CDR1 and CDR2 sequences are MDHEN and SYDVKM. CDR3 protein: CASTRPTGFSHEQYF. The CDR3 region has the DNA TGTGCCAGCACCCGACCGACAGGGTTTAGTCACGAGCAGTACTTC.

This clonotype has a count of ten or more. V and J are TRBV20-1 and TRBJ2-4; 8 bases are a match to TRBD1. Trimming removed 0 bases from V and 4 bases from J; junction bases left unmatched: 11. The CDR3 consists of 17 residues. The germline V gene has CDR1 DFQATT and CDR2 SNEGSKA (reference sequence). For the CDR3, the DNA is TGCAGTGCTAGAGACATTGCGGACAGGGTTGGTAAAAACATTCAGTACTTC. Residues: CSARDIADRVGKNIQYF.

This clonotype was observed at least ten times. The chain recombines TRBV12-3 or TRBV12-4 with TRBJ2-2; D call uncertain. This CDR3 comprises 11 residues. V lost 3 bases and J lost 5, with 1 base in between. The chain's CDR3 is CASSFTGELFF. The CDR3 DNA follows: TGTGCCAGCAGTTTTACCGGGGAGCTGTTTTTT.

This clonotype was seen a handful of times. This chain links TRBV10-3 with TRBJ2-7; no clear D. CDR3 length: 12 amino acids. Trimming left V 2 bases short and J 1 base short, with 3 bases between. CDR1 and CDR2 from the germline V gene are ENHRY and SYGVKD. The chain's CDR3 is CAISEGSYEQYF. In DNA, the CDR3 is TGTGCCATCAGTGAGGGTTCCTACGAGCAGTACTTC.

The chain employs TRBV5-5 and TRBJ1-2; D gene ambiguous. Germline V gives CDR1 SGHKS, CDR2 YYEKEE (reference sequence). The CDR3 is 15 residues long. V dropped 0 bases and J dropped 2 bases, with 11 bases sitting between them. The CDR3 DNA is TGTGCCAGCAGCTTGGTTGCCGGGCCCAACTATGGCTACACCTTC. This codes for CASSLVAGPNYGYTF.

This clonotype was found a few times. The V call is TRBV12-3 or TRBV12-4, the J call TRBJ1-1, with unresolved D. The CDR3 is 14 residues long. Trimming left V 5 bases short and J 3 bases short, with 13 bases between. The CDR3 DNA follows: TGTGCCAGCAGTCCTCGGGCGGGATACACTGAAGCTTTCTTT. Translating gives CASSPRAGYTEAFF.